The 19 T cell receptor beta chains listed next were all sequenced from one sample in a study of T-cell reconstitution after alpha-beta-depleted transplantation in children. The authors prepared the TCRbeta library with unique molecular identifiers. TCRdb recomputed calls from the PCR reads with MiXCR, one row per CDR3 protein. This sample has about 350,000 distinct CDR3 sequences, with roughly 15% found just once. Specimen: PBMCs, mostly from graft donor cells, collected 360 days after TCRalphabeta/CD19-depleted stem cell transplant. The receptors were gathered from a male patient between 2 and 10 years old who had a stem cell transplant for acute lymphoblastic leukemia, so the T cells may come from the graft donor.

This clonotype was seen at least ten times. The J gene is TRBJ2-5, the V gene TRBV29-1; maybe TRBD2 (6 bases). V was clipped by 7 bases and J by 4 bases, with 13 bases between them. Germline V gene sequence: CDR1 SQVTM, CDR2 ANQGSEA. The CDR3 totals 12 residues. The CDR3 bases are TGCAGCGGCCTACTAGCTGGAGAGACCCAGTACTTC. Its translation is CSGLLAGETQYF. Using reference TRBV29-1 and TRBJ2-5 for the parts outside the CDR3, the full variable domain is SAVISQKPSRDICQRGTSLTIQCQVDSQVTMMFWYRQQPGQSLTLIATANQGSEATYESGFVIDKFPISRPNLTFSTLTVSNMSPEDSSIYLCSGLLAGETQYFGPGTRLLVL.

J is TRBJ1-4 and V is TRBV12-3 or TRBV12-4; weak D call: TRBD1 (6 bases). The CDR3 has 14 amino acids. V lost 6 bases, J lost 4 bases, and 12 bases lay in between. The CDR3 is CASSIRTVNEKLFF. CDR3 nucleotides: TGTGCCAGCAGCATAAGGACAGTTAATGAAAAACTGTTTTTT.

Points on this clonotype: A single base separates this from a much larger clone, so it may be a read error. The chain combines TRBV4-3 with TRBJ2-1; 11 positions agree with TRBD2. The ends lost 8 bases at V and 9 bases at J; junction bases unmatched: 21. This CDR3 has 18 residues. Germline values: CDR1 LGHNA, CDR2 YSLEER. CDR3 nucleotides: TGCGCCAGCTCCTTGAGGCCCATTAGCGGGAGGGCCAAGGCTGAGCAGTTCTTC. It yields the protein CASSLRPISGRAKAEQFF.

The V call is TRBV4-1, the J call TRBJ2-3; D ambiguous. The V end was cut by 4 bases, the J end by 2 bases, with 7 bases between. This CDR3 has 13 residues. The germline V gene encodes CDR1 MGHRA and CDR2 YSYEKL. The CDR3 is CASSRHYTDTQYF. The CDR3, as DNA: TGCGCCAGCAGCCGACACTACACAGATACGCAGTATTTT.

This clonotype occurred a few times. V and J are TRBV10-3 and TRBJ2-1, with 14 bases lining up with TRBD2. V lost 4 bases to trimming and J lost 1 base; unmatched junction nucleotides: 12. This CDR3 has 20 residues. Looked up from germline, CDR1 is ENHRY and CDR2 is SYGVKD. CDR3 DNA sequence: TGTGCCATCAGTGTGATCCCGGGGACTAGCGGGAGTGGATCCTACAATGAGCAGTTCTTC. Amino acids: CAISVIPGTSGSGSYNEQFF.

This clonotype was seen repeatedly, ten times or more. The gene calls are TRBV12-3 or TRBV12-4 and TRBJ2-1, with D possibly matching TRBD2 (7 bases). The length of the CDR3 is 15 residues. V lost 1 base and J lost 9, with 16 bases in between. The CDR3 region is CASSLESRGGGEQFF. CDR3 nucleotide sequence: TGTGCCAGCAGTTTAGAGTCCAGGGGCGGGGGTGAGCAGTTCTTC.

This clonotype has only a few counts. This sequence joins TRBV4-1 and TRBJ2-7; 8 bases agree with TRBD2. This CDR3 has 14 amino acids. CDR1 and CDR2 from the germline V gene are MGHRA and YSYEKL. Losses at the gene ends were 3 bases for V and 2 bases for J; bases not matched to a gene: 3. CDR3: CASSHIAGTYEQYF. CDR3 coding DNA: TGCGCCAGCAGCCATATAGCGGGAACCTACGAGCAGTACTTC.

This clonotype has ten or more counts. V gene TRBV5-1 combines with J gene TRBJ2-5; 7 bases line up with TRBD1. Losses at the gene ends were 1 base for V and 0 bases for J; bases not matched to a gene: 18. CDR3 length equals 20 residues. Germline-derived CDR1 and CDR2 are SGHRS and YFSETQ. The CDR3 protein is CASSLFRDSFPNLYQETQYF. The CDR3 coding sequence is TGCGCCAGCAGCTTGTTCCGGGACAGCTTTCCGAATTTGTACCAAGAGACCCAGTACTTC.

Only a few counts were recorded for this clonotype. The chain links TRBV7-2 to TRBJ1-5, with D perhaps matching TRBD1 (6 bases). The CDR3 contains 15 residues. V was clipped by 3 bases and J by 3 bases, with 12 bases between them. Per the germline V gene, CDR1 is SGHTA and CDR2 is FQGNSA. CDR3 bases: TGTGCCAGCAGCTTGGGGGCAGGGGTCAATCAGCCCCAGCATTTT. Residues: CASSLGAGVNQPQHF.

V gene TRBV6-5 combines with J gene TRBJ1-2; D might be TRBD1 (5 bases). The germline V gene encodes CDR1 MNHEY and CDR2 SVGAGI. The V end lost 3 bases, the J end lost 8 bases, and 13 bases lay between the germline ends. The CDR3 totals 13 residues. The CDR3 loop is CASSYRDAYGYTF. The CDR3 bases are TGTGCCAGCAGTTATAGGGACGCGTACGGCTACACCTTC.

This clonotype was seen ten or more times. The J gene is TRBJ1-2, the V gene TRBV5-1; D gene uncertain. This CDR3 contains 14 residues. Germline-derived CDR1 and CDR2 are SGHRS and YFSETQ. V was pared by 1 base and J by 3 bases, with 10 bases between. The CDR3 DNA is TGCGCCAGCAGCTTGCTTGTTCGAGACTATGGCTACACCTTC. This translates into CASSLLVRDYGYTF.

This clonotype was counted a few times. This chain uses TRBV20-1 with TRBJ1-5; 8 bases are a match to TRBD1. Germline CDR1 DFQATT, CDR2 SNEGSKA (reference sequence). The CDR3 loop spans 16 amino acids. Unmatched junction bases numbered 16, after V lost 5 bases and J lost 7 bases. CDR3 sequence: CSAAPPGQVARQPQHF. CDR3 coding DNA: TGCAGTGCTGCTCCTCCGGGACAGGTGGCGAGACAGCCCCAGCATTTT.

The rearrangement uses TRBV20-1 and TRBJ2-2, with TRBD1 matching over 7 bases. Germline trimming cut 7 bases from V and 2 bases from J; bases unmatched to any gene: 10. CDR1 is DFQATT and CDR2 is SNEGSKA in the germline V gene (reference sequence). The length of the CDR3 is 15 residues. CDR3 nucleotide sequence: TGCAGTGGCAGGGCTGACAGGGCTAACACCGGGGAGCTGTTTTTT. Translation gives CSGRADRANTGELFF.

This chain connects TRBV16 to TRBJ2-7; D might be TRBD2 (6 bases). The germline V and J ends were trimmed by 2 bases and 5 bases, with 10 bases remaining between them. CDR1 and CDR2 from the germline V gene are KGHSY and FQNENV. The CDR3 totals 13 residues. The CDR3 loop reads CASSQQGLDEQYF. In DNA, the CDR3 is TGTGCCAGCAGCCAACAGGGACTCGACGAGCAGTACTTC. Together with reference TRBV16 and TRBJ2-7, the CDR3 gives the full variable domain: GEEVAQTPKHLVRGEGQKAKLYCAPIKGHSYVFWYQQVLKNEFKFLISFQNENVFDETGMPKERFSAKCLPNSPCSLEIQATKLEDSAVYFCASSQQGLDEQYFGPGTRLTVT.

This clonotype was detected only a few times. The chain couples TRBV6-1 to TRBJ2-7, with 8 bases that match TRBD1. The CDR3 extends over 14 amino acids. CDR1 is MNHNS and CDR2 is SASEGT in the germline V gene. Losses at the gene ends were 4 bases for V and 3 bases for J; bases not matched to a gene: 5. As DNA, the CDR3 is TGTGCCAGCAGTGGGGACAGGACAAACTACGAGCAGTACTTC. It codes for CASSGDRTNYEQYF.

The chain combines TRBV5-4 with TRBJ1-2; the D gene is possibly TRBD1 (6 bases). The CDR3 is made up of 14 amino acids. The ends were cut back, 2 bases at V and 8 bases at J, with 16 bases in the middle. CDR1 and CDR2 from the germline V gene are SGHNT and YYREEE (reference sequence). The CDR3 loop is CASSFGQGLEGYTF. As DNA, the CDR3 is TGTGCCAGCAGCTTCGGGCAGGGGCTAGAAGGCTACACCTTC.

For the CDR3, the DNA is TGCAGTGCTAGGCGGGGGGCGAACACTGAAGCTTTCTTT. Translating it yields CSARRGANTEAFF. The rearrangement uses TRBV20-1 and TRBJ1-1; tentative D call: TRBD1 (6 bases). The CDR3 extends over 13 amino acids. Germline V gene sequence: CDR1 DFQATT, CDR2 SNEGSKA (reference sequence). Between the trimmed V and J ends, which lost 3 bases and 1 base, there was a span of 9 bases.

On this clonotype itself: This may be a read error, as it is one base from a much larger clone. The gene calls are TRBV2 and TRBJ2-3; a weak D match, TRBD1 (5 bases). Germline V gene data show CDR1 as SNHLY and CDR2 as FYNNEI. The CDR3 sequence is 15 residues long. The CDR3 DNA follows: TGTGGCTGTTGGAGTCAAGCTGGGGCCACAGATACGCAGTATTTT. Translating it yields CGCWSQAGATDTQYF.

This clonotype appeared a few times. The V gene is TRBV5-1, the J gene TRBJ2-1; D possibly corresponds to TRBD1 (5 bases). This CDR3 region has 15 residues. Trimming shortened V by 1 base and J by 3 bases, and 11 bases separated the two germline ends. From germline, CDR1 is SGHRS and CDR2 YFSETQ. The CDR3 region is CASSLSSGHYNEQFF. The CDR3 DNA is TGCGCCAGCAGCTTGTCTTCAGGGCACTACAATGAGCAGTTCTTC.